One sample yielded the 16 T cell receptor beta chains listed below, sequenced in a study of graft-versus-host responses after intestinal transplantation. The assay was immunoSEQ multiplex PCR, and TCRdb's table has in-frame clones only and misses some. The sample has 35,000 to 45,000 clones, over 90% seen once. The sequencing here drew on PBMCs, taken nearly 750 days after intestinal transplantation. The receptors were gathered from a human patient who received an intestinal transplant, so some T cells may come from the graft donor.

The chain is built from TRBV4-2 and TRBJ2-3, with TRBD2 identical over 11 bases. Trimming cost V 3 bases and J 3 bases; bases outside gene matches: 5. This CDR3 region has 16 residues. Germline CDR1 LGHNA, CDR2 YNFKEQ. In nucleotides, the CDR3 is TGTGCCAGCAGCCAGGGTAGCGGGGGGGGAACAGATACGCAGTATTTT. Its protein product is CASSQGSGGGTDTQYF.

The chain employs TRBV12-5 and TRBJ2-1, with D perhaps matching TRBD1 or TRBD2 (5 bases each). The V end was cut by 1 base, the J end by 12 bases, with 13 bases between. The CDR3 loop spans 13 amino acids. Germline V CDR1 and CDR2: LGHNT, FRNRAP. Here the CDR3 reads CASGLDTGPSQFF. The CDR3 region has the DNA TGTGCTAGTGGTTTGGACACGGGGCCCTCGCAGTTCTTC.

V gene TRBV5-1 combines with J gene TRBJ2-7; TRBD1 matches at 10 bases. Germline CDR1 SGHRS, CDR2 YFSETQ. Losses at the gene ends were 0 bases for V and 0 bases for J; bases not matched to a gene: 6. The CDR3 covers 17 residues. This CDR3 is CASSLVWDRGFSYEQYF. CDR3 coding DNA: TGCGCCAGCAGCTTGGTCTGGGACAGGGGATTCTCCTACGAGCAGTACTTC.

The gene calls are TRBV4-1 and TRBJ1-4; 10 bases map to TRBD1. CDR1 MGHRA and CDR2 YSYEKL come from the germline V gene. After removal of 2 bases from V and 1 base from J, the junction contained 7 bases not matched to a gene. The CDR3 totals 18 residues. The CDR3 DNA is TGCGCCAGCAGCCAACCTCCGGGACAGGGGAAAACTAATGAAAAACTGTTTTTT. Translation gives CASSQPPGQGKTNEKLFF.

This sequence joins TRBV2 and TRBJ1-6; 10 bases align to TRBD1. The CDR3 has 14 amino acids. The germline V gene has CDR1 SNHLY and CDR2 FYNNEI. Germline trimming cut 10 bases from V and 9 bases from J; bases unmatched to any gene: 9. CDR3 in amino acids: CATTPGTGASPLHF. CDR3 coding DNA: TGTGCCACTACGCCCGGGACAGGGGCTTCACCCCTCCACTTT.

The V and J genes are TRBV5-1 and TRBJ2-7; 9 nucleotides align to TRBD1. The CDR3 runs 16 residues. J was trimmed by 2 bases and V by 3 bases; bases with no gene match: 9. Germline CDR1 SGHRS, CDR2 YFSETQ. The CDR3 here is CASSSIPGTGTYEQYF. CDR3 sequence (DNA): TGCGCCAGCAGCTCCATCCCCGGGACAGGGACCTACGAGCAGTACTTC.

The V and J genes are TRBV5-1 and TRBJ1-4; TRBD1 matches 7 bases. The CDR3 is made up of 13 amino acids. V was pared by 7 bases and J by 5 bases, with 5 bases of the junction left unmatched. The germline CDR1 and CDR2 sequences are SGHRS and YFSETQ. The CDR3 DNA sequence: TGCGCCAGCGGCCTGACAGGGAATGAAAAACTGTTTTTT. This gives the protein CASGLTGNEKLFF.

J is TRBJ1-5 and V is TRBV5-1; possibly TRBD1 for D (6 bases). There are 17 residues in the CDR3. Trimming pared 5 bases from V and 0 bases from J, leaving 18 bases between. The V gene's germline CDR1 is SGHRS and CDR2 YFSETQ. As DNA, the CDR3 is TGCGCCAGCAGGGCCCTTGGGGGCAGGGCTAGCAATCAGCCCCAGCATTTT. Encoded protein: CASRALGGRASNQPQHF.

V gene TRBV5-3 combines with J gene TRBJ2-1; D may be TRBD1 or TRBD2 (5 bases each). TRBV5-3 is annotated as an ORF whose role is uncertain. The CDR3 extends over 14 amino acids. V lost 9 bases, J lost 2 bases, and 15 bases lay in between. CDR3 residues: CATPFGDPYNEQFF. The CDR3 region has the DNA TGTGCCACTCCCTTCGGGGACCCCTACAATGAGCAGTTCTTC.

CDR3 loop: CASSPGTVGSSPLHF. The CDR3 bases are TGTGCCAGCAGCCCCGGGACAGTCGGTTCGTCACCCCTCCACTTT. This sequence joins TRBV11-1 and TRBJ1-6; 7 nucleotides match TRBD1. Looked up from germline, CDR1 is SGHAT and CDR2 is FQDESV (reference sequence). With 5 bases clipped from V and 10 bases from J, the junction kept 11 bases outside the gene matches. CDR3 length equals 15 residues.

The chain couples TRBV10-3 to TRBJ2-4, with 8 bases that match TRBD2. Germline CDR1 reads ENHRY; CDR2 reads SYGVKD. The J segment lost 9 bases and the V segment lost 8 bases, leaving 9 bases of the junction unmatched. This CDR3 contains 13 residues. The CDR3 spells CAIGGLEVLIQYF. The CDR3 DNA reads TGTGCCATCGGGGGACTAGAAGTTCTCATTCAGTACTTC.

The chain carries TRBV6-4 and TRBJ2-1, with D uncertain. The germline V gene encodes CDR1 MRHNA and CDR2 SNTAGT. Trimming shortened V by 2 bases and J by 0 bases, and 2 bases separated the two germline ends. CDR3 length: 13 amino acids. The CDR3 is CASSDSSYNEQFF. In DNA form, the CDR3 reads TGTGCCAGCAGTGACAGCTCCTACAATGAGCAGTTCTTC.

This chain uses TRBV7-3 with TRBJ2-5; either TRBD1 or TRBD2 may supply D (6 bases each). Germline-derived CDR1 and CDR2 are SGHTA and FQGTGA. The CDR3 contains 15 residues. V lost 5 bases, J lost 2 bases, and 15 bases lay in between. The CDR3: CASSEGGTPQETQYF. In DNA, the CDR3 is TGTGCCAGCAGCGAAGGGGGGACCCCACAAGAGACCCAGTACTTC.

The J gene is TRBJ2-7, the V gene TRBV28, with D maybe TRBD2 (5 bases). The CDR3 has 12 residues. Germline-derived CDR1 and CDR2 are MDHEN and SYDVKM. V lost 3 bases and J lost 6, with 9 bases in between. CDR3 in DNA: TGTGCCAGCAGTTTTTCAACTAGCGAGCAGTACTTC. Translated, it gives CASSFSTSEQYF. Based on the CDR3 plus reference TRBV28 and TRBJ2-7, the full variable domain is DVKVTQSSRYLVKRTGEKVFLECVQDMDHENMFWYRQDPGLGLRLIYFSYDVKMKEKGDIPEGYSVSREKKERFSLILESASTNQTSMYLCASSFSTSEQYFGPGTRLTVT.

The chain has TRBV9 and TRBJ2-3; 8 bases match TRBD2. The CDR3 is made up of 18 amino acids. In germline, CDR1 is SGDLS, CDR2 YYNGEE. V was pared by 4 bases and J by 5 bases, with 18 bases of the junction left unmatched. In DNA, the CDR3 is TGTGCCAGCAGCACCAGAGCGGCGAGCGGGGGCCTGGGAGATACGCAGTATTTT. It yields the protein CASSTRAASGGLGDTQYF.

The rearrangement joins TRBV5-1 to TRBJ2-5; no definite D call. The V end was cut by 5 bases, the J end by 1 base, with 9 bases between. Germline assignment: CDR1 SGHRS and CDR2 YFSETQ. The CDR3 runs 13 residues. This CDR3 is CASRPTPQETQYF. The CDR3 DNA is TGCGCCAGCAGACCGACACCCCAAGAGACCCAGTACTTC.